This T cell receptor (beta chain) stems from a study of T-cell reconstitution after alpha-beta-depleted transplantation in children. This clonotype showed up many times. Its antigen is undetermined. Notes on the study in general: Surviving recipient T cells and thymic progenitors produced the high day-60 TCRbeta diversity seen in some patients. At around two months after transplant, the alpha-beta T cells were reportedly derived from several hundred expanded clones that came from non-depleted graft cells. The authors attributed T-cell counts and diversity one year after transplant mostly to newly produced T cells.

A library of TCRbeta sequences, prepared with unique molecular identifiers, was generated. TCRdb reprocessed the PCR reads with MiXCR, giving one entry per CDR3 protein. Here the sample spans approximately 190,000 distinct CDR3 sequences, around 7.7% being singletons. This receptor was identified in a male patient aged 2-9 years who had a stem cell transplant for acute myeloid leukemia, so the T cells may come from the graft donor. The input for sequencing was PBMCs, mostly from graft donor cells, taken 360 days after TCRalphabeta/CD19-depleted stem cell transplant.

Written as DNA, the CDR3 is TGTGCCACCAGGAAGGGGAATACGCAGTATTTT. This translates into CATRKGNTQYF. The chain combines TRBV15 with TRBJ2-3; tentative D call: TRBD1 (5 bases). In germline, CDR1 is LNHNV, CDR2 YYDKDF (reference sequence). This CDR3 has 11 residues. Trimming shortened V by 6 bases and J by 7 bases, and 8 bases separated the two germline ends.